This T cell receptor beta chain came from a study of T cells in Graves' hyperthyroidism and ophthalmopathy. Study-wide context: Specimen type is peripheral blood, collected at initial diagnosis prior to any treatment. Overall study results and limits: Ophthalmopathy, which appeared later, was predicted by the model a median approximately 6 months before onset. Among thyroid clonotypes expanded above 0.001, most also appeared in blood.

It was RNA transcripts that yielded the amplified TCR beta CDR3 regions. A first-round RT-PCR of the TCR CDR3 used the HTBI primer set. One entry per CDR3 protein, called by TCRdb with MiXCR from the multiplex PCR reads. The repertoire holds approximately 740,000 distinct CDR3 sequences, with about 14% as singletons. Concerning this clonotype itself: The antigen is not known.

Patients between 18 and 65 years old had hyperthyroidism, newly diagnosed and lasting under 2 months. There are 15 residues in the CDR3. CDR1 is SEHNR, CDR2 FQNEAQ, per germline (reference sequence). With 5 bases removed from V and 0 bases from J, the gap between germline ends came to 12 bases. Specimen: blood. This sequence originates from a woman between 18 and 29 years old with Graves' hyperthyroidism. The chain links TRBV7-9 to TRBJ2-3; D ambiguous. CDR3 amino acids: CASSLYGSSTDTQYF. In nucleotides, the CDR3 is TGTGCCAGCAGCCTGTATGGATCTAGCACAGATACGCAGTATTTT.